The 19 T cell receptor beta chains below were found in one sample sequenced in a study of blood T cell repertoires in COVID-19. The repertoire was sequenced with immunoSEQ multiplex PCR; TCRdb's copy has only in-frame clones and lacks some. Of 140,000 to 150,000 clones in the sample, just under 85% were seen once. The specimen was peripheral blood. The receptors here all came from a woman aged 40 to 50 with active or convalescent COVID-19.

This chain joins TRBV5-4 and TRBJ1-2; 11 bases map to TRBD1. There are 15 residues in the CDR3. Per the germline V gene, CDR1 is SGHNT and CDR2 is YYREEE (reference sequence). V gave up 3 bases and J gave up 4 bases; unmatched junction bases: 5. Written as DNA, the CDR3 is TGTGCCAGCAGCTCCCGGGACAGGGGGTCCTATGGCTACACCTTC. Translated, it gives CASSSRDRGSYGYTF.

This clone appeared a few times. The chain links TRBV7-9 to TRBJ1-2, with 7 bases that match TRBD1. Germline V gene data show CDR1 as SEHNR and CDR2 as FQNEAQ (reference sequence). The CDR3 has 15 amino acids. V lost 0 bases, J lost 4 bases, and 5 bases stayed unmatched. The CDR3 nucleotides are TGTGCCAGCAGCTTAGCCCAGACAGGGATCTATGGCTACACCTTC. This codes for CASSLAQTGIYGYTF.

Comments on this clone: One end of the junction fails to match germline, which may point to a read error. V usage is TRBV2 and J usage is TRBJ1-6, with 10 bases that match TRBD1. This CDR3 comprises 14 residues. The V gene's germline CDR1 is SNHLY and CDR2 FYNNEI. DNA of the CDR3: TGTGCCAGGAGTGGACAGGGGGGAAATTCACCCCTCCACTTT. It yields the protein CARSGQGGNSPLHF. The full variable domain, in which reference TRBV2 and TRBJ1-6 provide the parts outside the CDR3, is EPEVTQTPSHQVTQMGQEVILRCVPISNHLYFYWYRQILGQKVEFLVSFYNNEISEKSEIFDDQFSVERPDGSNFTLKIRSTKLEDSAMYFCARSGQGGNSPLHFGNGTRLTVT.

This rearrangement joins TRBV3-1 (or the pseudogene TRBV3-2) to TRBJ2-7, with TRBD1 matching 8 bases. The CDR3 contains 14 residues. Germline CDR1 and CDR2: LGHDT and YNNKEL (reference sequence). With V trimmed by 4 bases and J by 6 bases, 8 bases remained unmatched. CDR3 region: CASSRGQGASEQYF. In nucleotides, the CDR3 is TGTGCCAGCAGCCGTGGGCAGGGGGCTTCCGAGCAGTACTTC.

Notes on this clone: Within the sample, other DNA sequences also encode this same CDR3. CDR3: CASSLDREGYTF. In nucleotides, the CDR3 is TGTGCCAGCAGCCTGGACAGAGAGGGCTACACCTTC. V usage is TRBV7-2 and J usage is TRBJ1-2; D may be TRBD1 (6 bases). Looked up from germline, CDR1 is SGHTA and CDR2 is FQGNSA. The CDR3 contains 12 residues. V was shortened by 5 bases and J by 8 bases, with 12 bases between the two germline ends.

The chain recombines TRBV4-1 with TRBJ1-1, with 7 nucleotides matching TRBD1. J gave up 0 bases and V 0 bases, and 10 bases lay outside the gene matches. CDR3 length equals 18 residues. CDR1 and CDR2 (germline): MGHRA, YSYEKL. The CDR3 is CASSQDPAGGIMNTEAFF. The CDR3 coding sequence is TGCGCCAGCAGCCAAGATCCCGCAGGGGGGATAATGAACACTGAAGCTTTCTTT.

The chain recombines TRBV18 with TRBJ2-7, with no clear D. This CDR3 is 16 amino acids long. Trimming shortened V by 0 bases and J by 0 bases, and 12 bases separated the two germline ends. Germline assignment: CDR1 KGHSH and CDR2 LQKENI. CDR3 in DNA: TGTGCCAGCTCACCACCCCCAGGCTATCACTCCTACGAGCAGTACTTC. Protein product: CASSPPPGYHSYEQYF.

CDR3 loop: CASSSDRDNYEQYF. The CDR3 DNA reads as TGCGCCAGCAGCTCCGACAGGGATAACTACGAGCAGTACTTC. The V and J genes are TRBV4-3 and TRBJ2-7; 7 nucleotides align to TRBD1. After removal of 5 bases from V and 3 bases from J, the junction contained 7 bases not matched to a gene. The CDR3 has 14 amino acids. The germline gives CDR1 LGHNA, CDR2 YSLEER.

V is TRBV10-3 and J is TRBJ2-7; 8 bases map to TRBD1. This CDR3 contains 14 residues. Germline CDR1 is ENHRY and CDR2 is SYGVKD. The V and J ends lost 3 bases and 5 bases, in that order; junction bases with no gene match: 6. CDR3 sequence reads: CAISDSDRDHEQYF. The CDR3 nucleotides are TGTGCCATCAGTGATTCGGACAGGGACCACGAGCAGTACTTC.

The rearrangement uses TRBV19 and TRBJ1-2; D unresolved. Germline V gene sequence: CDR1 LNHDA, CDR2 SQIVND (reference sequence). The CDR3 has 13 residues. Trimming removed 9 bases at V and 2 bases at J, with 13 bases between. CDR3 protein: CASKHRVNYGYTF. The CDR3 nucleotides are TGTGCCAGCAAACACAGAGTAAACTATGGCTACACCTTC.

The J gene is TRBJ2-5, the V gene TRBV3-1 (or the pseudogene TRBV3-2), with a tentative D call TRBD2 (6 bases). This CDR3 region has 13 residues. From germline, CDR1 is LGHDT and CDR2 YNNKEL (reference sequence). Between the trimmed V and J ends, which lost 4 bases and 5 bases, there was a span of 11 bases. CDR3 sequence: CASSPGGSETQYF. DNA of the CDR3: TGTGCCAGCAGCCCCGGGGGATCGGAGACCCAGTACTTC.

This clone was seen a single time. The chain employs TRBV3-1 (or the pseudogene TRBV3-2) and TRBJ1-2; TRBD1 agrees at 8 bases. Germline V gene data show CDR1 as LGHDT and CDR2 as YNNKEL (reference sequence). The junction had 12 bases not matched to a gene; V was cut back by 4 bases and J by 8 bases. The CDR3 is 15 residues long. The CDR3 bases are TGTGCCAGCAGCCCCGGGGGACAGGCCCATGGGGGCTACACCTTC. Protein sequence: CASSPGGQAHGGYTF.

DNA for the CDR3: TGTGCCAGCAGTTCCCACAGGAGTAATCAGCCCCAGCATTTT. Amino acids: CASSSHRSNQPQHF. The chain couples TRBV28 to TRBJ1-5, with D perhaps TRBD1 (5 bases). Trimming shortened V by 4 bases and J by 4 bases, and 11 bases separated the two germline ends. From germline, CDR1 is MDHEN and CDR2 SYDVKM. This CDR3 is built from 14 residues.

The chain uses TRBV5-1 and TRBJ1-1, with a weak D call TRBD1 (5 bases). Germline V gene data show CDR1 as SGHRS and CDR2 as YFSETQ. This CDR3 spans 13 amino acids. Trimming left V 4 bases short and J 1 base short, with 8 bases between. The chain's CDR3 is CASSGGENTEAFF. Written as DNA, the CDR3 is TGCGCCAGCAGCGGAGGGGAGAACACTGAAGCTTTCTTT.

This chain connects TRBV9 to TRBJ2-2; 7 nucleotides line up with TRBD2. V lost 5 bases, J lost 6 bases, and 4 bases stayed unmatched. This CDR3 is 13 amino acids long. Germline V lookup: CDR1 SGDLS, CDR2 YYNGEE. CDR3 DNA: TGTGCCAGCAGGGGGACTACCGCCGGGGAGCTGTTTTTT. The encoded protein is CASRGTTAGELFF. Using reference TRBV9 and TRBJ2-2 for the parts outside the CDR3, the full variable domain is DSGVTQTPKHLITATGQRVTLRCSPRSGDLSVYWYQQSLDQGLQFLIQYYNGEERAKGNILERFSAQQFPDLHSELNLSSLELGDSALYFCASRGTTAGELFFGEGSRLTVL.

This clone appeared a single time. The V call is TRBV30, the J call TRBJ2-4; possibly TRBD1 for D (6 bases). This CDR3 region has 14 residues. Germline V gene data show CDR1 as GTSNPN and CDR2 as SVGIG (reference sequence). The germline V and J ends were trimmed by 5 bases and 0 bases, with 11 bases remaining between them. The CDR3 region has the DNA TGTGCCTGGGGACAGTTCAAAGCCAAAAACATTCAGTACTTC. This gives the protein CAWGQFKAKNIQYF.

The chain has TRBV25-1 and TRBJ1-2; D may be TRBD1 (6 bases). The CDR3 runs 13 residues. Between the trimmed V and J ends, which lost 7 bases and 6 bases, there was a span of 15 bases. Per the germline V gene, CDR1 is MGHDK and CDR2 is SYGVNS. CDR3 coding DNA: TGTGCCAGCACCCTCGGGGGGGCGGATGGCTACACCTTC. Protein: CASTLGGADGYTF.

This clone was seen just once. V and J are TRBV6-5 and TRBJ1-4; no clear D. Germline CDR1 is MNHEY and CDR2 is SVGAGI. This CDR3 contains 12 residues. Trimming removed 6 bases from V and 7 bases from J, with 9 bases in between. DNA of the CDR3: TGTGCCAGCAGGATAAGCGGTGAAAAACTGTTTTTT. Protein product: CASRISGEKLFF.

The V and J genes are TRBV28 and TRBJ2-1; the match to TRBD1 covers 12 bases. The CDR3 totals 14 residues. In germline, CDR1 is MDHEN, CDR2 SYDVKM. The junction had 6 bases not matched to a gene; V was cut back by 5 bases and J by 10 bases. This CDR3 reads CASSTGTGGREQFF. The CDR3 DNA sequence: TGTGCCAGCAGTACCGGGACAGGGGGCAGGGAGCAGTTCTTC. Together with reference TRBV28 and TRBJ2-1, the CDR3 gives the full variable domain: DVKVTQSSRYLVKRTGEKVFLECVQDMDHENMFWYRQDPGLGLRLIYFSYDVKMKEKGDIPEGYSVSREKKERFSLILESASTNQTSMYLCASSTGTGGREQFFGPGTRLTVL.